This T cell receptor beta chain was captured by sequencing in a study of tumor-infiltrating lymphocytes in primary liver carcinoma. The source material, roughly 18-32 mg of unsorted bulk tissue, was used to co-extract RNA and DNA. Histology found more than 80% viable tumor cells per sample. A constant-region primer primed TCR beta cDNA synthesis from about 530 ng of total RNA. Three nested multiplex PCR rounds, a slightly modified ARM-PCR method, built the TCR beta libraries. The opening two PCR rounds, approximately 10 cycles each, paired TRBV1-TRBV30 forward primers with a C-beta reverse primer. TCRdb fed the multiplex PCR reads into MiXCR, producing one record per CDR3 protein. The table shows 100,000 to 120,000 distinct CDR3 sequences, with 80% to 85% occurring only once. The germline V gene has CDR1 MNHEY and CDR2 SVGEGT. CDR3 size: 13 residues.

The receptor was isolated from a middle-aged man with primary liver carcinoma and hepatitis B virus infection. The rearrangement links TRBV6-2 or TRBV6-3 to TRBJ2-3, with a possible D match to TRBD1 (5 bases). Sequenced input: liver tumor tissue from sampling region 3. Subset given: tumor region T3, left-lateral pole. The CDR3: CVITGSGIDTQYF. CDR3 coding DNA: TGTGTCATAACAGGTTCGGGTATAGATACGCAGTATTTT.